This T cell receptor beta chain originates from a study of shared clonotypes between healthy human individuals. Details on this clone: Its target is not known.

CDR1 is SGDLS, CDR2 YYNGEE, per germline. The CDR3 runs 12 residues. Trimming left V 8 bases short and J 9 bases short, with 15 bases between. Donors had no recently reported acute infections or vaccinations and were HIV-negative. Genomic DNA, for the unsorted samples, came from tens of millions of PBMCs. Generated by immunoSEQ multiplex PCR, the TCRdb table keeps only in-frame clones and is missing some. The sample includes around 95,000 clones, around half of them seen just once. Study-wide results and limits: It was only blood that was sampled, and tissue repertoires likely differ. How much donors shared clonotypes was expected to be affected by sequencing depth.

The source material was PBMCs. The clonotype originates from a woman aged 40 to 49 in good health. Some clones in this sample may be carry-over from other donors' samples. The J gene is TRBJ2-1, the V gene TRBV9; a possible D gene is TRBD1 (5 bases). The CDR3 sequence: CASTTGSSEQFF. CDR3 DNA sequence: TGTGCCAGTACCACAGGTTCTAGTGAGCAGTTCTTC.